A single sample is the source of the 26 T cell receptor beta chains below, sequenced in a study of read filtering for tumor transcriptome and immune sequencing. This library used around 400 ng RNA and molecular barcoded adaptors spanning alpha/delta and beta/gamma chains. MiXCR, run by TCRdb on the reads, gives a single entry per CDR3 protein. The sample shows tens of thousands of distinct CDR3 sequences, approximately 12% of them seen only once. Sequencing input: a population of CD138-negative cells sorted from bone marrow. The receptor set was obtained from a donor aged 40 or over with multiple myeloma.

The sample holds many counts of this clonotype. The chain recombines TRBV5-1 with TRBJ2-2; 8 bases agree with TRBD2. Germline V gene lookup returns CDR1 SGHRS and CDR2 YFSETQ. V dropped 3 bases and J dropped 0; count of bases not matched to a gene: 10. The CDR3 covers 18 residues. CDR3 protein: CASSSVKTSASNTGELFF. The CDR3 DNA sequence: TGCGCCAGCAGCTCCGTAAAGACTAGCGCCTCGAACACCGGGGAGCTGTTTTTT.

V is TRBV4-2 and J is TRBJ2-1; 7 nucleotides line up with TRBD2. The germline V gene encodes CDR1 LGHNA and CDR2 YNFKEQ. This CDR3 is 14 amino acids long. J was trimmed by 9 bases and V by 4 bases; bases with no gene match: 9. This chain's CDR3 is CASSPDPTSREQFF. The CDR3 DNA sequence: TGTGCCAGCAGCCCGGACCCGACTAGCCGTGAGCAGTTCTTC.

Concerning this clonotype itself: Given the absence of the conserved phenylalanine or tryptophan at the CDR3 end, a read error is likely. Written as DNA, the CDR3 is TGTGCCAGCAGCCAAAGTAGCGGGAGGGCCTACAATGAACAGTTCCTC. This gives the protein CASSQSSGRAYNEQFL. The chain carries TRBV5-4 and TRBJ2-1; 11 positions agree with TRBD2. The germline CDR1 and CDR2 sequences are SGHNT and YYREEE (reference sequence). CDR3 size: 16 residues.

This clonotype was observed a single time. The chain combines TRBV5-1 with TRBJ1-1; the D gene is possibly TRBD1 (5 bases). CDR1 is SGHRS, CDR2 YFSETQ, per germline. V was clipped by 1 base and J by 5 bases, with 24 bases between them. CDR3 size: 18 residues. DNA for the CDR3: TGCGCCAGCAGCTTGTCACCTCCGGGACCCGGGGTTTATACTGAAGCTTTCTTT. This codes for CASSLSPPGPGVYTEAFF.

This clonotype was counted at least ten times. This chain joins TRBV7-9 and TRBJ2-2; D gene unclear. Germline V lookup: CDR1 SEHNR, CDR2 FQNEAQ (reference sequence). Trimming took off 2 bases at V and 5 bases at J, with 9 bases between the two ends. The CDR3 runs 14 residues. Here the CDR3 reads CASSLNSETGELFF. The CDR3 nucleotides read TGTGCCAGCAGCTTAAATTCAGAGACCGGGGAGCTGTTTTTT.

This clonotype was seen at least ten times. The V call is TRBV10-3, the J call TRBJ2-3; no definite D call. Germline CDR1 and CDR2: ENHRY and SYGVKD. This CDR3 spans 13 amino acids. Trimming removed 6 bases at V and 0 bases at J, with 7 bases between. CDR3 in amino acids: CAISDGSTDTQYF. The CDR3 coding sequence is TGTGCCATCAGCGACGGTAGCACAGATACGCAGTATTTT.

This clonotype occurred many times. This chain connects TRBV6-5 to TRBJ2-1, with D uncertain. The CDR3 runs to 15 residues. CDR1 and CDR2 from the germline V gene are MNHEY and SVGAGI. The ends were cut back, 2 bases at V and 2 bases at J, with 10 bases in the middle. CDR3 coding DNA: TGTGCCAGCAGTTACGACGGCACAGCCTACAATGAGCAGTTCTTC. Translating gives CASSYDGTAYNEQFF.

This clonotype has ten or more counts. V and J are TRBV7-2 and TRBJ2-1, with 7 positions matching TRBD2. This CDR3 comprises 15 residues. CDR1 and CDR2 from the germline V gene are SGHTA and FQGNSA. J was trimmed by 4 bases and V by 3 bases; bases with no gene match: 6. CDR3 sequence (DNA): TGTGCCAGCAGCTTTCGGGGGAGGGAATACAATGAGCAGTTCTTC. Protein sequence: CASSFRGREYNEQFF. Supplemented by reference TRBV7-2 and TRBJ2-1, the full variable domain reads GAGVSQSPSNKVTEKGKDVELRCDPISGHTALYWYRQSLGQGLEFLIYFQGNSAPDKSGLPSDRFSAERTGGSVSTLTIQRTQQEDSAVYLCASSFRGREYNEQFFGPGTRLTVL.

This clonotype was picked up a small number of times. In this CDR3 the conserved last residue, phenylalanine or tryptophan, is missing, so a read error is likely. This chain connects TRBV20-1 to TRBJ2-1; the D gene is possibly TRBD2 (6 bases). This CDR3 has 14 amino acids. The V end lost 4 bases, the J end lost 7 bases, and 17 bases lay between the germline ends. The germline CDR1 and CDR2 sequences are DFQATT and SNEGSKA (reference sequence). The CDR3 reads CSATTLAEINEQFS. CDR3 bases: TGCAGTGCTACAACATTAGCGGAGATAAATGAGCAGTTCTCC.

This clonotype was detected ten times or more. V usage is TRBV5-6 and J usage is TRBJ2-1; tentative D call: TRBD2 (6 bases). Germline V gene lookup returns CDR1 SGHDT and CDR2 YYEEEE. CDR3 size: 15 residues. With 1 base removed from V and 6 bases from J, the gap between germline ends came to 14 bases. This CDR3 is CASSLWPGELNEQFF. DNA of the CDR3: TGTGCCAGCAGCTTGTGGCCGGGGGAACTCAATGAGCAGTTCTTC.

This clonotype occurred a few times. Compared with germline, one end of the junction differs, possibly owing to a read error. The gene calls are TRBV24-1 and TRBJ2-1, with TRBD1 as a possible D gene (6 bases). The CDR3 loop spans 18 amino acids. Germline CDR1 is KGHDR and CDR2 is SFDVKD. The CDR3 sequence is CATSGAGIDRLDYNGQFF. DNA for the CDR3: TGTGCCACCAGTGGCGCCGGAATAGACAGGCTAGACTACAATGGGCAGTTCTTC.

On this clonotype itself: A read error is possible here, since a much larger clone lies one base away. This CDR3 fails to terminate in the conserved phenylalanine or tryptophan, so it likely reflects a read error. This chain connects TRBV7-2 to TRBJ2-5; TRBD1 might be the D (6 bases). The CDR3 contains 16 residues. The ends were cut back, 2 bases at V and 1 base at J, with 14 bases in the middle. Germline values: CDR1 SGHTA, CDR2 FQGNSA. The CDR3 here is CASSLSTTGGQETQYL. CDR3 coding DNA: TGTGCCAGCAGCTTATCTACGACAGGAGGCCAAGAGACCCAGTACCTC.

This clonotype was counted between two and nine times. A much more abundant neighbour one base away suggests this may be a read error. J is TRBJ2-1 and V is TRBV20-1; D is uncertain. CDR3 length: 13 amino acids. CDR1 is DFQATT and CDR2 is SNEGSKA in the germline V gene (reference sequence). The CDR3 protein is CSATVGSYNGQFF. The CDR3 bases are TGCAGTGCGACGGTAGGCTCCTACAATGGGCAGTTCTTC.

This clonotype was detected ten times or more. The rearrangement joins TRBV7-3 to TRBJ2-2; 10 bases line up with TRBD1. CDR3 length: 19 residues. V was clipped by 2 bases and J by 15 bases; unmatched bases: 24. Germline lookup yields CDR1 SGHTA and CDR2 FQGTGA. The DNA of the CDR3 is TGTGCCAGCAGCTTACACCGGGACAGGGGAGCTACTTACCGGGGATGGGTGTTTTTT. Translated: CASSLHRDRGATYRGWVFF. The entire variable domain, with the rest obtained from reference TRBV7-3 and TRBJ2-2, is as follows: GAGVSQTPSNKVTEKGKYVELRCDPISGHTALYWYRQSLGQGPEFLIYFQGTGAADDSGLPNDRFFAVRPEGSVSTLKIQRTERGDSAVYLCASSLHRDRGATYRGWVFFGEGSRLTVL.

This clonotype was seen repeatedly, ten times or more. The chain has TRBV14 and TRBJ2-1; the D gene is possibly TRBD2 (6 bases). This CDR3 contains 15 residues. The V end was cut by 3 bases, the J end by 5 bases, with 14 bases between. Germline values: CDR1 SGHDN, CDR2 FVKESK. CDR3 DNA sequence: TGTGCCAGCAGCCAGGGTAGCGGAGTCCACAATGAGCAGTTCTTC. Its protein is CASSQGSGVHNEQFF.

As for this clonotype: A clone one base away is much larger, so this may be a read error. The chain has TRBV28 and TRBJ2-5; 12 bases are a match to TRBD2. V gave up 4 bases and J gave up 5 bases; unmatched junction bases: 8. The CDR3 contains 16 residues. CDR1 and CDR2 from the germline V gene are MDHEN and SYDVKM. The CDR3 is CASSSPLAGGLETQYF. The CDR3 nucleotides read TGTGCCAGCAGTTCTCCCCTAGCGGGAGGGCTCGAGACCCAGTACTTC.

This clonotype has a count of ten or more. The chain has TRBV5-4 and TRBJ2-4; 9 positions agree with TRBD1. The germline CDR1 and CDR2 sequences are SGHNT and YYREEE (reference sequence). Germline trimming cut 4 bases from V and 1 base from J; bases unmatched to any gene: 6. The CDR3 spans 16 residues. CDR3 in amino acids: CASSGIGTGAKNIQYF. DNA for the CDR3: TGTGCCAGCAGCGGCATCGGGACAGGGGCCAAAAACATTCAGTACTTC.

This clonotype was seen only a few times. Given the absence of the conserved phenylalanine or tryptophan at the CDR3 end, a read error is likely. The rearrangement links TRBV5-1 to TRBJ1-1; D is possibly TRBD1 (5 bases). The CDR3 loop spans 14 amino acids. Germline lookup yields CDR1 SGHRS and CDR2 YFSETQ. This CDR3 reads CAGSRTLRDTEAFS. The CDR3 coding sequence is TGCGCCGGCAGCCGGACACTCCGGGACACTGAAGCTTTCTCT.

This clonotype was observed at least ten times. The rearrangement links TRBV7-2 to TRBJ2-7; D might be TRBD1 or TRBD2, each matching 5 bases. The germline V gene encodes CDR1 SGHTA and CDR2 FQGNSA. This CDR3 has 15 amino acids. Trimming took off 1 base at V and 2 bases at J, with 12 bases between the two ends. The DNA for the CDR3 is TGTGCCAGCAGCTTAGAATTTGGGGGTGCCTACGAGCAGTACTTC. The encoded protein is CASSLEFGGAYEQYF.

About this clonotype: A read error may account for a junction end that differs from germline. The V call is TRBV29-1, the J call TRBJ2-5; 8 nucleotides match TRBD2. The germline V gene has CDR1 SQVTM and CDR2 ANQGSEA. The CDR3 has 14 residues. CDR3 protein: CSAFHGRVPETQCF. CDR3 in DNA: TGCAGCGCCTTCCACGGGAGGGTCCCAGAGACCCAGTGCTTC.

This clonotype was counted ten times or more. The CDR3 here is CASSPQGRGTDTQYF. The CDR3 DNA is TGCGCCAGCAGCCCACAGGGGAGGGGCACAGATACGCAGTATTTT. V usage is TRBV5-1 and J usage is TRBJ2-3; D is tentatively TRBD1 or TRBD2 (7 bases each). V gave up 4 bases and J gave up 1 base, with 13 bases separating them. The CDR3 contains 15 residues. Germline assignment: CDR1 SGHRS and CDR2 YFSETQ.

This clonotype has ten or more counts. The CDR3 here is CASSLQETQYF. The DNA for the CDR3 is TGTGCCAGCAGCTTACAAGAGACCCAGTACTTC. The chain couples TRBV28 to TRBJ2-5; D is undetermined. With 6 bases removed from V and 2 bases from J, the gap between germline ends came to 4 bases. The germline V gene encodes CDR1 MDHEN and CDR2 SYDVKM. The CDR3 sequence is 11 residues long.

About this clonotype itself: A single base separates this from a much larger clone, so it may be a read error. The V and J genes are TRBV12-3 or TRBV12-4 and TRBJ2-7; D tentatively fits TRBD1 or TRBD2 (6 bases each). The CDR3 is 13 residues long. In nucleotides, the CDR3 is TGTGCCAGCAGCTGGGGGGCCGGCTACGGGCAGTACTTC. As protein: CASSWGAGYGQYF.

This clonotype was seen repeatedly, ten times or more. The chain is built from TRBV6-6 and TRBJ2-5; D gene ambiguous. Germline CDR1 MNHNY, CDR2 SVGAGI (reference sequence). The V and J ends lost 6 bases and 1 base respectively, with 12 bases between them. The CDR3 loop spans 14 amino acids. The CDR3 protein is CASSRPGIQETQYF. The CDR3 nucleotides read TGTGCCAGCAGCCGCCCTGGTATCCAAGAGACCCAGTACTTC.

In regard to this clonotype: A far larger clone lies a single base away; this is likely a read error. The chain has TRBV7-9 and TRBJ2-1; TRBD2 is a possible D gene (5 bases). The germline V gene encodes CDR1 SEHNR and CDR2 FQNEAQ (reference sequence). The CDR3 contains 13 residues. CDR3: CASSSAYGNEQVF. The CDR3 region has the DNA TGTGCCAGCAGCTCAGCTTACGGGAATGAGCAGGTCTTC.

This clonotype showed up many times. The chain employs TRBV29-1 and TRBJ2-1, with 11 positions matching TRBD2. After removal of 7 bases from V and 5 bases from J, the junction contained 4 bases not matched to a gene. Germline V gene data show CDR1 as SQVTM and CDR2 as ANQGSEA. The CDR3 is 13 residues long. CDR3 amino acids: CSAGTSGHNEQFF. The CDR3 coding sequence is TGCAGCGCAGGGACTAGCGGCCACAATGAGCAGTTCTTC.